Sequencing of this T cell receptor (beta chain) was carried out in a study of cytomegalovirus exposure and HLA in healthy donors. Overall study results and limits: Roughly uniform sequencing depth across donors was assumed, possibly incorrectly. Per a later analysis, 18,000 or so TCR beta sequences showed association with HLA alleles at 0.05 false discovery rate.

PCR used 60 Vbeta primers and 13 Jbeta primers. Per the study methods: Later work found around 72 million unique TCR beta chains, with some 11 million shared. Repertoires were generated with immunoSEQ multiplex PCR, while TCRdb's copy carries only in-frame clones and drops some. That table supplies the V and J calls and clone size; D and trimming were determined from the DNA. The sample includes 200,000 to 250,000 clones, roughly 87% of them seen just once. Only one count was recorded for this clone. The antigen is undetermined. Sequencing was performed on PBMCs. The sequence came from a woman in her thirties or forties in good health and CMV-seropositive.

The chain's CDR3 is CASSLWRGGGLETQYF. The DNA of the CDR3 is TGTGCCAGCAGTTTATGGCGGGGGGGCGGTTTGGAGACCCAGTACTTC. The chain employs TRBV27 and TRBJ2-5, with TRBD2 matching 9 bases. From germline, CDR1 is MNHEY and CDR2 SMNVEV (reference sequence). J gave up 5 bases and V 1 base, and 8 bases lay outside the gene matches. CDR3 length: 16 amino acids.